These T cell receptor beta chains were read from a single sample in a study of graft-versus-host responses after intestinal transplantation. Only in-frame clones appear in the TCRdb table, and some are missing; sequencing was by immunoSEQ multiplex PCR. Among under 7,500 clones listed, roughly four fifths were seen once. The sequenced sample was ileum tissue, obtained 300 to 320 days after intestinal transplant. The receptors originated from a human patient who received an intestinal transplant, so some T cells may come from the graft donor. Both conserved end residues are part of each CDR3. D genes are given only for firm matches. Clone size is not always given. Where it is, it says once, few, many or a class for expanded clones.

v_call: TRBV2
j_call: TRBJ1-2
clone_size: NA
d_call: NA
cdr3_aa: CASIKPSPDGYTF
cdr3_nt: TGTGCCAGCATTAAGCCCAGCCCTGATGGCTACACCTTC

v_call: TRBV28
j_call: TRBJ2-7
clone_size: NA
d_call: TRBD2
cdr3_aa: CASSFSGKAYEQYF
cdr3_nt: TGTGCCAGCAGTTTCAGCGGGAAAGCTTACGAGCAGTACTTC

v_call: TRBV7-9
j_call: TRBJ2-3
clone_size: NA
d_call: NA
cdr3_aa: CASSLGTTSTDTQYF
cdr3_nt: TGTGCCAGCAGCTTAGGGACTACCAGCACAGATACGCAGTATTTT

v_call: TRBV7-2
j_call: TRBJ1-2
clone_size: NA
d_call: NA
cdr3_aa: CASSLTVGYTF
cdr3_nt: TGTGCCAGCAGCCTAACAGTTGGCTACACCTTC

v_call: TRBV7-6
j_call: TRBJ2-5
clone_size: NA
d_call: TRBD1
cdr3_aa: CASSQDRMEETQYF
cdr3_nt: TGTGCCAGCAGCCAGGACAGGATGGAAGAGACCCAGTACTTC

v_call: TRBV5-5
j_call: TRBJ1-5
clone_size: NA
d_call: NA
cdr3_aa: CASSLEGSNQPQHF
cdr3_nt: TGTGCCAGCAGCTTGGAGGGTTCCAATCAGCCCCAGCATTTT

v_call: TRBV9
j_call: TRBJ1-1
clone_size: NA
d_call: TRBD1
cdr3_aa: CASSVDRGSTEAFF
cdr3_nt: TGTGCCAGCAGCGTAGACAGGGGGAGCACTGAAGCTTTCTTT

v_call: TRBV5-6
j_call: TRBJ2-7
clone_size: few
d_call: NA
cdr3_aa: CASSLDPASSYEQYF
cdr3_nt: TGTGCCAGCAGCTTGGACCCGGCCAGCTCCTACGAGCAGTACTTC

v_call: TRBV6-4
j_call: TRBJ2-1
clone_size: NA
d_call: TRBD2
cdr3_aa: CASSDSSLAGDYNEQFF
cdr3_nt: TGTGCCAGCAGTGACTCGAGTCTAGCGGGAGATTACAATGAGCAGTTCTTC

v_call: TRBV21-1
j_call: TRBJ1-6
clone_size: NA
d_call: NA
cdr3_aa: CASRPGSSPLHF
cdr3_nt: TGTGCCAGCAGACCAGGTTCTTCACCCCTCCACTTT

v_call: TRBV9
j_call: TRBJ1-6
clone_size: NA
d_call: NA
cdr3_aa: CASSVSGTDNSPLHF
cdr3_nt: TGTGCCAGCAGCGTATCCGGGACCGATAATTCACCCCTCCACTTT

v_call: TRBV4-2
j_call: TRBJ2-3
clone_size: once
d_call: TRBD2
cdr3_aa: CASSQGLAGADTQYF
cdr3_nt: TGTGCCAGCAGCCAAGGACTAGCGGGAGCAGATACGCAGTATTTT

v_call: TRBV6-1
j_call: TRBJ2-7
clone_size: NA
d_call: NA
cdr3_aa: CASTTGPGYEQYF
cdr3_nt: TGTGCCAGCACTACCGGCCCCGGTTACGAGCAGTACTTC

v_call: TRBV7-8
j_call: TRBJ2-6
clone_size: NA
d_call: NA
cdr3_aa: CASSLDSSGANVLTF
cdr3_nt: TGTGCCAGCAGCTTGGACAGCTCTGGGGCCAACGTCCTGACTTTC